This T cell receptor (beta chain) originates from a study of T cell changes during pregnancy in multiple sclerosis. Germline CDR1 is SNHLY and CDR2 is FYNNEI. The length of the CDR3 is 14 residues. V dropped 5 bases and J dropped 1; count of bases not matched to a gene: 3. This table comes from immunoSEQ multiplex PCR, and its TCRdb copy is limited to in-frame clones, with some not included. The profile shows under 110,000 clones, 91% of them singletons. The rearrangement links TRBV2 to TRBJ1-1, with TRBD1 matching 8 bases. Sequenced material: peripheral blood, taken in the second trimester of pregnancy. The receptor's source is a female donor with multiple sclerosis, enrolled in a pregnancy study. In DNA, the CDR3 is TGTGCCAGCAGTCGACAGGGGCAGAACACTGAAGCTTTCTTT. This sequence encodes CASSRQGQNTEAFF.